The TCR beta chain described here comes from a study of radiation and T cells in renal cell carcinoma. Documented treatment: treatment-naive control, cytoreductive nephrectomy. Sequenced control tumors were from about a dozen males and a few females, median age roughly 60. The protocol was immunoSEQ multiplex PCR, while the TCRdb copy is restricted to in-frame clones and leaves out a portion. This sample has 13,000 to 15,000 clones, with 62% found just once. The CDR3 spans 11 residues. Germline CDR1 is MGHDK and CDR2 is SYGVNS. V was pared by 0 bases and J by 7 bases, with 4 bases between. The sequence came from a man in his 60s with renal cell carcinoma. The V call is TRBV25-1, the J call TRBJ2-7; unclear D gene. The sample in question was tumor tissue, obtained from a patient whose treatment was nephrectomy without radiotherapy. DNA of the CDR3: TGTGCCAGCAGTGAATATGGGGAGCAGTACTTC. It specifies CASSEYGEQYF.